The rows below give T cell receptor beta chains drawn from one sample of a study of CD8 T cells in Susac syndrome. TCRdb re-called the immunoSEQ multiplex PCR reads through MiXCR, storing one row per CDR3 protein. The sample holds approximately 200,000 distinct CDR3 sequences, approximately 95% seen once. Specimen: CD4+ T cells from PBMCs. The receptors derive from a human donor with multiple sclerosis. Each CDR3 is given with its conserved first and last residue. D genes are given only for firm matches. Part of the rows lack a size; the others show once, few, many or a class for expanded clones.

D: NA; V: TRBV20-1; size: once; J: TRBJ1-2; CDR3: CSASPARRGHYGYTF; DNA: TGCAGTGCTAGCCCGGCGCGGAGGGGCCACTATGGCTACACCTTC
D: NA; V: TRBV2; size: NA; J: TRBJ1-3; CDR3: CASRTESGNTIYF; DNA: TGTGCCTCCAGGACGGAATCTGGAAACACCATATATTTT
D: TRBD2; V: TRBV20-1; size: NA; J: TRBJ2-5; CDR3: CSASGAGLGTQYF; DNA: TGCAGCGCTAGCGGAGCGGGGCTGGGGACCCAGTACTTC
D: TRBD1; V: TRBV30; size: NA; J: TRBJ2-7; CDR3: CAWSDVTGAYEQYF; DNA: TGTGCCTGGAGTGACGTCACAGGGGCATACGAGCAGTACTTC
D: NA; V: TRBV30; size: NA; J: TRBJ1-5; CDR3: CAWGRGERQHF; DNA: TGTGCCTGGGGGAGGGGCGAGCGCCAGCATTTT
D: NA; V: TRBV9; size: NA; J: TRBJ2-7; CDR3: CASCGDSYEQYF; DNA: TGTGCCAGCTGCGGGGACTCCTACGAGCAGTACTTC
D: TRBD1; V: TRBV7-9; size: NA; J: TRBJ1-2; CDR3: CASTADRVRGYTF; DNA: TGTGCCAGCACCGCGGACAGGGTGAGGGGCTACACCTTC
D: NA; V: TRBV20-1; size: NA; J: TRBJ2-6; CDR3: CSAIRVSGANVLTF; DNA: TGCAGTGCTATCCGGGTGTCTGGGGCCAACGTCCTGACTTTC
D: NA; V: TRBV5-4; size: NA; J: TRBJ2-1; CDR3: CASSLVRGLRNEQFF; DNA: TGTGCCAGCAGCTTGGTTCGGGGGTTGCGGAATGAGCAGTTCTTC
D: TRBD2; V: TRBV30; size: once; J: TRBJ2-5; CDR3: CACGGDGETQYF; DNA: TGTGCCTGCGGGGGGGACGGAGAGACCCAGTACTTC
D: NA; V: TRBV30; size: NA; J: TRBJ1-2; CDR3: CAWSVLQQGLGGYTF; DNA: TGTGCCTGGAGTGTACTTCAGCAGGGGCTGGGTGGCTACACCTTC
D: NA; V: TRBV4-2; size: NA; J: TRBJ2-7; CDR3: CASSQDEGTYEQYF; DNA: TGTGCCAGCAGCCAAGATGAGGGTACCTACGAGCAGTACTTC
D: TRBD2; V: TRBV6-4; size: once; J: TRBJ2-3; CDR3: CASSVTSGDTDTQYF; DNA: TGTGCCAGCAGCGTGACTAGCGGGGACACAGATACGCAGTATTTT
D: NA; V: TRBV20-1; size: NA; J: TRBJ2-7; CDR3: CSARVQGTGHEQYF; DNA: TGCAGTGCTAGGGTTCAAGGAACAGGGCACGAGCAGTACTTC
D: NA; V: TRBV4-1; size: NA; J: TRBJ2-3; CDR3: CASSPRLRSSTDTQYF; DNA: TGCGCCAGCAGCCCTCGACTACGTAGTAGCACAGATACGCAGTATTTT
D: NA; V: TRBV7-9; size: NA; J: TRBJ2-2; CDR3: CASSPLVQARTGELFF; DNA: TGTGCCAGCAGCCCCCTGGTACAGGCGAGGACCGGGGAGCTGTTTTTT
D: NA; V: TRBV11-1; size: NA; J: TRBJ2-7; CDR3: CASSLSDGNSYEQYF; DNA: TGTGCCAGCAGCTTATCGGACGGCAACTCCTACGAGCAGTACTTC
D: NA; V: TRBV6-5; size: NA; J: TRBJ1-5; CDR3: CASSPTRQQRSQHF; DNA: TGTGCCAGCAGCCCCACCAGGCAACAGCGTTCCCAGCATTTT
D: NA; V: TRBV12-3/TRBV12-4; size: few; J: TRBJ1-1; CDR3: CASSLRGTDTEAFF; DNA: TGTGCCAGCAGTTTAAGGGGTACGGACACTGAAGCTTTCTTT
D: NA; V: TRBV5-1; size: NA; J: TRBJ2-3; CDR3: CASRLAGSGTDTQYF; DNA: TGCGCCAGCAGGTTGGCGGGGTCAGGCACAGATACGCAGTATTTT
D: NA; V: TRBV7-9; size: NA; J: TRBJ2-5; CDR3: CASSSARETQYF; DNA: TGTGCCAGCAGCTCAGCACGGGAGACCCAGTACTTC
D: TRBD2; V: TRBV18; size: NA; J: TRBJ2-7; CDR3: CASSPLFRAGVDEQYF; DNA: TGTGCCAGCTCACCACTGTTCCGAGCGGGGGTTGATGAGCAGTACTTC
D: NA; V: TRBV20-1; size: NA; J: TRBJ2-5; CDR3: CSAMHPRQETQYF; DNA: TGCAGTGCTATGCACCCCCGCCAAGAGACCCAGTACTTC
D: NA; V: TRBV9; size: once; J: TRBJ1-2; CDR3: CASSVPGRPYGYTF; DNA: TGTGCCAGCAGCGTACCCGGACGCCCATATGGCTACACCTTC
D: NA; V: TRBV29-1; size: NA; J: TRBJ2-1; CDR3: CSVEDVGSYNEQFF; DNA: TGCAGCGTTGAAGACGTGGGCAGCTACAATGAGCAGTTCTTC
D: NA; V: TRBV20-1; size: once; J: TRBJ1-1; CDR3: CSATLVNTEAFF; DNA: TGCAGTGCTACCCTTGTGAACACTGAAGCTTTCTTT
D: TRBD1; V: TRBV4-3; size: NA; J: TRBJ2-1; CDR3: CASGQESGQGRSYNEQFF; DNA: TGCGCCAGCGGCCAGGAATCGGGACAGGGGAGGTCCTACAATGAGCAGTTCTTC
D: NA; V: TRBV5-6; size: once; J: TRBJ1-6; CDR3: CASSGERRTGLGSPLHF; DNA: TGTGCCAGCAGCGGTGAGCGCCGGACGGGTTTAGGTTCACCCCTCCACTTT
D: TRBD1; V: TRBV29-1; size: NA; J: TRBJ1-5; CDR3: CSVTTGGTVDQPQHF; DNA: TGCAGCGTTACGACAGGGGGTACGGTTGATCAGCCCCAGCATTTT
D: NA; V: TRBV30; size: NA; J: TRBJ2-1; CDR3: CAWSVFWDRPSANEQFF; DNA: TGTGCCTGGAGTGTATTTTGGGACCGTCCCTCAGCCAATGAGCAGTTCTTC
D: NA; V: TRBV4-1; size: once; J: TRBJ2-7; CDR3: CASSPKQGPTSEQYF; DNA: TGCGCCAGCAGCCCTAAACAGGGTCCCACTAGCGAGCAGTACTTC
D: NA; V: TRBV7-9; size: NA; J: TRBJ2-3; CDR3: CASSPSGGLADTQYF; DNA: TGTGCCAGCAGCCCCTCGGGGGGCTTAGCAGATACGCAGTATTTT
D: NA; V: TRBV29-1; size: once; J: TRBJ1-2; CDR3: CSVAGTTSTGYGYTF; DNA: TGCAGCGTTGCGGGAACTACCTCGACGGGCTATGGCTACACCTTC
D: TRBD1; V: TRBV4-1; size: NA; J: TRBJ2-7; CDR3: CASSPGTGGHREQYF; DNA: TGCGCCAGCAGCCCCGGGACAGGGGGTCATCGCGAGCAGTACTTC
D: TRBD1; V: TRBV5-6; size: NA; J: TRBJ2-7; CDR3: CASSGPGGLSDEQYF; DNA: TGTGCCAGCAGCGGTCCAGGGGGTTTAAGCGACGAGCAGTACTTC
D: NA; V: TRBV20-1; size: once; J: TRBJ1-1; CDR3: CSALPATHGRPNTEAFF; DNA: TGCAGTGCACTACCTGCGACCCACGGGAGGCCCAACACTGAAGCTTTCTTT
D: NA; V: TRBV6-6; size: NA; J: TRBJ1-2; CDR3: CASSYRDINGYTF; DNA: TGTGCCAGCAGTTACCGGGACATAAATGGCTACACCTTC
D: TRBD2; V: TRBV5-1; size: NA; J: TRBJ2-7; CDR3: CASSKGSGENYEQYF; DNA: TGCGCCAGCAGCAAAGGCAGCGGGGAGAACTACGAGCAGTACTTC
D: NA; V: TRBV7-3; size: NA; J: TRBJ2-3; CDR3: CASSLDGNTDTQYF; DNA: TGTGCCAGCAGCTTAGACGGGAACACAGATACGCAGTATTTT
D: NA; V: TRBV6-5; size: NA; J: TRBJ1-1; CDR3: CASSYLADTEAFF; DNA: TGTGCCAGCAGTTACTTGGCGGACACTGAAGCTTTCTTT
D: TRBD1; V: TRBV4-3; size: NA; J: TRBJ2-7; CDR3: CASSVGTGVYEQYF; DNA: TGCGCCAGCAGCGTCGGGACAGGAGTTTACGAGCAGTACTTC
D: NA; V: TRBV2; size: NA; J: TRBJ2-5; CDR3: CASSGDGQETQYF; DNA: TGTGCCAGCAGTGGGGACGGCCAAGAGACCCAGTACTTC
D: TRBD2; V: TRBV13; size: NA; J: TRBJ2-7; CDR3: CASSRLAGGRYEQYF; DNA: TGTGCCAGCAGCCGCCTAGCGGGGGGGAGGTACGAGCAGTACTTC
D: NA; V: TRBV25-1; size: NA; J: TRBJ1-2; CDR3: CASSEYFQERYGYTF; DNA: TGTGCCAGCAGTGAATATTTCCAGGAACGTTATGGCTACACCTTC
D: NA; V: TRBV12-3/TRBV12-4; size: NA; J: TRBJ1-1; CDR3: CASTQSMNTEAFF; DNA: TGTGCCAGCACCCAAAGTATGAACACTGAAGCTTTCTTT
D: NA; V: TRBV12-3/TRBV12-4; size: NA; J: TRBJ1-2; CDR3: CASSPDSIYGYTF; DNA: TGTGCCAGCAGTCCGGACAGTATCTATGGCTACACCTTC